This T cell receptor (beta chain) was obtained from a study of kidney transplant recipient with SARS-CoV-2 infection (dated by TCRdb to the early 2020s). The instrument was an Illumina MiSeq. Profiling of the peripheral T cell repertoire targeted human TCRbeta genes. Under the source paper's analysis protocol: To account for variability over time, differences in clonotype abundance were tested using beta-binomial modelling. Clonotypes that had expanded were screened against the ImmuneCODE reference database of SARS-CoV-2-associated TCRs and mapped onto regions of the viral genome. Additional repertoire analyses were carried out for TRBV gene usage, CDR3 length, CDR3 amino acid overlap between time points, clonotype abundance distributions and Jaccard similarity. TCRdb passed the public sequencing reads through fastp at Q25 and MiXCR, retaining productive beta sequences. Rows matching on CDR3 protein sequence are summarized as one entry with the most common DNA and genes. For this entry, the V and J calls and clone size follow TCRdb and not the study's own pipeline. The sample table lists 200,000 to 300,000 distinct CDR3 sequences, 25% to 30% of them with a count of one. Clones ranked in the top ten supply around 7.8% of the sample.

This clonotype occurred many times. Its target antigen remains unknown. No base quality values were provided; no much bigger clone lies one nucleotide off. The time point label here, explained by the study, means: pre-pandemic baseline sample and day 111 after first positive SARS-CoV-2 test. The CDR1 and CDR2 encoded by the germline V gene are SGDLS and YYNGEE. V loses 3 bases of germline sequence and J loses 0 bases, and the interval between the two ends is 16 bases. Reading from cysteine to phenylalanine, the CDR3 counts 16 amino acids. Only the CDR3 region is kept as DNA, spanning 48 bases read in frame from base 1.

The sequence came from a male patient aged 25 to 39 who had COVID-19 and was a kidney transplant recipient. In patients who had a transplant, some T cells may come from the graft donor. Sequenced material: a blood sample, taken at baseline and on day 111 from a kidney transplant recipient. The rearranged segments are TRBV9 and TRBJ2-7, and the D gene may be TRBD2, 6 bases matching. The CDR3 corresponds to CASSATAGTVSYEQYF. Read as DNA, the sequence is TGTGCCAGCAGCGCAACGGCCGGGACTGTCTCCTACGAGCAGTACTTC. With all but the CDR3 taken from the reference TRBV9 and TRBJ2-7 genes, the full variable domain is: DSGVTQTPKHLITATGQRVTLRCSPRSGDLSVYWYQQSLDQGLQFLIQYYNGEERAKGNILERFSAQQFPDLHSELNLSSLELGDSALYFCASSATAGTVSYEQYFGPGTRLTVT.